Shown below are 30 T cell receptor beta chains from a single sample sequenced in a study of cytomegalovirus exposure and HLA in healthy donors (dated 2017 in TCRdb). The library was produced with the immunoSEQ multiplex PCR assay. For the multiplex PCR, a mixture combining 60 forward primers for TCR Vbeta segments and 13 reverse primers for TCR Jbeta segments was used. As stored in TCRdb, this immuneACCESS dataset retains in-frame rearrangements with V and J assigned. A fraction of the clones does not appear; measured against another copy, unresolved V genes explain less than half of the discrepancy, and the remainder lacks a known reason. The sample profile shows some 150,000 clones; about 72% of them were found once. The top ten hold roughly 3.5% of the sample. Input material: PBMCs. The receptors originated from a man younger than 45 in good health and CMV-seropositive.

The rearrangement uses TRBV10-1 and TRBJ1-3; a weak D match, TRBD1 (5 bases). The CDR3 has 14 amino acids. Germline CDR1 and CDR2: WNHNN and SYGVQD (reference sequence). V dropped 3 bases and J dropped 2 bases, with 8 bases sitting between them. CDR3 sequence (DNA): TGCGCCAGCAGTGAAGGCAGGGCTGGAAACACCATATATTTT. Translation gives CASSEGRAGNTIYF.

The CDR3 nucleotides are TGTGCCAGCAGCTGGGGGGGACAGGGTGGAAACGAGCAGTACTTC. Translating gives CASSWGGQGGNEQYF. This rearrangement joins TRBV7-9 to TRBJ2-7, with TRBD1 identical over 9 bases. Losses at the gene ends were 4 bases for V and 5 bases for J; bases not matched to a gene: 9. The CDR3 consists of 15 residues. The germline CDR1 and CDR2 sequences are SEHNR and FQNEAQ (reference sequence).

The genes are TRBV12-5 and TRBJ1-1, with 12 positions matching TRBD1. Germline assignment: CDR1 LGHNT and CDR2 FRNRAP. This CDR3 has 14 residues. Germline trimming cut 5 bases from V and 5 bases from J; bases unmatched to any gene: 3. CDR3 region: CASGRDRGRTEAFF. In nucleotides, the CDR3 is TGTGCTAGTGGTCGGGACAGGGGGCGAACTGAAGCTTTCTTT. Supplemented by reference TRBV12-5 and TRBJ1-1, the full variable domain reads DARVTQTPRHKVTEMGQEVTMRCQPILGHNTVFWYRQTMMQGLELLAYFRNRAPLDDSGMPKDRFSAEMPDATLATLKIQPSEPRDSAVYFCASGRDRGRTEAFFGQGTRLTVV.

The chain employs TRBV7-3 and TRBJ2-1; 10 bases match TRBD1. The CDR3 consists of 16 residues. The junction had 9 bases not matched to a gene; V was cut back by 2 bases and J by 8 bases. Germline assignment: CDR1 SGHTA and CDR2 FQGTGA. As DNA, the CDR3 is TGTGCCAGCAGCTTAGGGGTGACAGGGGGCAGGGATGAGCAGTTCTTC. Translation gives CASSLGVTGGRDEQFF.

The chain recombines TRBV28 with TRBJ2-7; TRBD1 might be the D (5 bases). Germline CDR1 reads MDHEN; CDR2 reads SYDVKM. The CDR3 totals 12 residues. Trimming shortened V by 7 bases and J by 4 bases, and 11 bases separated the two germline ends. The CDR3 loop is CASNADRYEQYF. The DNA for the CDR3 is TGTGCCAGCAATGCCGACAGATACGAGCAGTACTTC.

The V call is TRBV5-6, the J call TRBJ1-2; D gene ambiguous. This CDR3 has 14 amino acids. The V end lost 1 base, the J end lost 5 bases, and 12 bases lay between the germline ends. CDR1 is SGHDT and CDR2 is YYEEEE in the germline V gene. The chain's CDR3 is CASSLRRVSYGYTF. The CDR3, as DNA: TGTGCCAGCAGCTTGAGAAGAGTCTCTTATGGCTACACCTTC.

This clone occurred a few times. In DNA form, the CDR3 reads TGTGCCAGCAATGTGGCAGCAACTAATGAAAAACTGTTTTTT. Translating gives CASNVAATNEKLFF. This chain joins TRBV6-1 and TRBJ1-4; no clear D gene. Germline CDR1 reads MNHNS; CDR2 reads SASEGT. CDR3 length: 14 residues. Between the trimmed V and J ends, which lost 7 bases and 0 bases, there was a span of 9 bases.

The gene calls are TRBV21-1 and TRBJ2-7; TRBD1 is taken as the D call from the table, unchecked against the DNA. TRBV21-1 is labeled a pseudogene. This CDR3 spans 12 amino acids. The CDR3 loop is CASSYTTGGFYF. The CDR3, as DNA: TGTGCCAGCAGCTACACGACAGGGGGCTTTTACTTC.

The chain recombines TRBV29-1 with TRBJ2-7; TRBD1 matches at 9 bases. This CDR3 is 12 amino acids long. Unmatched junction bases numbered 5, after V lost 7 bases and J lost 4 bases. Germline lookup yields CDR1 SQVTM and CDR2 ANQGSEA. CDR3: CSAKGQGYEQYF. The DNA for the CDR3 is TGCAGCGCCAAGGGACAGGGTTACGAGCAGTACTTC.

This chain joins TRBV5-1 and TRBJ2-5; D possibly corresponds to TRBD2 (5 bases). The CDR3 contains 13 residues. V was pared by 4 bases and J by 2 bases, with 9 bases between. Germline CDR1 is SGHRS and CDR2 is YFSETQ. CDR3 DNA: TGCGCCAGCAGCGCGGGTCCTCAAGAGACCCAGTACTTC. Encoded protein: CASSAGPQETQYF.

The chain has TRBV5-4 and TRBJ2-7, with 11 bases lining up with TRBD2. CDR3 length: 15 residues. After removal of 0 bases from V and 3 bases from J, the junction contained 2 bases not matched to a gene. Germline V gives CDR1 SGHNT, CDR2 YYREEE (reference sequence). CDR3 nucleotide sequence: TGTGCCAGCAGCTTGGCTAGCGGGGGGCGCTACGAGCAGTACTTC. Protein sequence: CASSLASGGRYEQYF.

This rearrangement joins TRBV10-1 to TRBJ2-7; TRBD2 matches 13 bases. The CDR3 spans 16 residues. Germline trimming cut 6 bases from V and 4 bases from J; bases unmatched to any gene: 9. From germline, CDR1 is WNHNN and CDR2 SYGVQD (reference sequence). CDR3 sequence reads: CASRGTSGGEGYEQYF. CDR3 in DNA: TGCGCCAGCAGGGGTACTAGCGGGGGGGAAGGGTACGAGCAGTACTTC.

V and J are TRBV27 and TRBJ1-4, with 7 bases aligning to TRBD1. The length of the CDR3 is 15 residues. V was pared by 5 bases and J by 2 bases, with 5 bases of the junction left unmatched. Germline CDR1 reads MNHEY; CDR2 reads SMNVEV (reference sequence). The CDR3 sequence: CASSDRVVTNEKLFF. DNA for the CDR3: TGTGCCAGCAGTGACAGGGTCGTTACTAATGAAAAACTGTTTTTT.

This chain's CDR3 is CASSRSFRGLRNDGYTF. The CDR3 DNA reads TGTGCCAGCAGCCGAAGTTTCCGGGGTTTGAGAAACGATGGCTACACCTTC. This chain uses TRBV7-2 with TRBJ1-2; D uncertain. Looked up from germline, CDR1 is SGHTA and CDR2 is FQGNSA. This CDR3 has 17 amino acids. The V gene lost 5 bases and the J gene lost 6 bases, with 25 bases spanning the gap.

This chain links TRBV9 with TRBJ2-2; 10 bases are shared with TRBD2. The CDR3 is 16 amino acids. The junction had 6 bases not matched to a gene; V was cut back by 4 bases and J by 3 bases. In germline, CDR1 is SGDLS, CDR2 YYNGEE. The CDR3 reads CASSPSGGADTGELFF. CDR3 sequence (DNA): TGTGCCAGCAGCCCCAGCGGGGGGGCCGACACCGGGGAGCTGTTTTTT.

The gene calls are TRBV28 and TRBJ2-1, with D possibly matching TRBD1 (6 bases). Germline values: CDR1 MDHEN, CDR2 SYDVKM. The ends were cut back, 6 bases at V and 6 bases at J, with 24 bases in the middle. The CDR3 sequence is 17 residues long. CDR3 DNA: TGTGCCAGCAGAACCGGGACATACAACATAATTGGCAATGAGCAGTTCTTC. It is translated as CASRTGTYNIIGNEQFF.

This clone was detected a few times. The chain is built from TRBV15 and TRBJ1-4; tentatively, D is TRBD1 (6 bases). This CDR3 is built from 15 residues. Trimming stripped 0 bases from V and 2 bases from J, with 7 bases between. Germline V gene sequence: CDR1 LNHNV, CDR2 YYDKDF (reference sequence). DNA of the CDR3: TGTGCCACCAGCAGAGAAGGGGGTACTAATGAAAAACTGTTTTTT. Its translation is CATSREGGTNEKLFF.

The V gene is TRBV28, the J gene TRBJ2-7, with TRBD2 matching over 7 bases. Looked up from germline, CDR1 is MDHEN and CDR2 is SYDVKM. Unmatched junction bases numbered 9, after V lost 4 bases and J lost 0 bases. The CDR3 is 16 amino acids. Here the CDR3 DNA reads TGTGCCAGCAGTTGGCGGCGGGGGTCCCCCTCCTACGAGCAGTACTTC. Its translation is CASSWRRGSPSYEQYF.

This clone was detected a few times. J is TRBJ2-7 and V is TRBV5-6; D ambiguous. Trimming shortened V by 0 bases and J by 0 bases, and 10 bases separated the two germline ends. CDR1 is SGHDT, CDR2 YYEEEE, per germline. The CDR3 contains 15 residues. CDR3 region: CASSLAVAHSYEQYF. Written as DNA, the CDR3 is TGTGCCAGCAGCTTGGCGGTCGCCCACTCCTACGAGCAGTACTTC.

The chain links TRBV6-1 to TRBJ2-2; D is perhaps TRBD1 (5 bases). This CDR3 has 12 residues. The V end lost 6 bases, the J end lost 5 bases, and 7 bases lay between the germline ends. Germline V CDR1 and CDR2: MNHNS, SASEGT. CDR3: CASRTETGELFF. The CDR3 DNA reads TGTGCCAGCAGGACAGAAACCGGGGAGCTGTTTTTT.

The chain joins TRBV9 to TRBJ2-5; D remains unclear. V lost 3 bases and J lost 5, with 8 bases in between. The CDR3 covers 12 residues. CDR1 is SGDLS and CDR2 is YYNGEE in the germline V gene. The CDR3: CASSGPEETQYF. In DNA, the CDR3 is TGTGCCAGCAGCGGCCCCGAGGAGACCCAGTACTTC. Filled out from reference TRBV9 and TRBJ2-5, the complete variable domain reads DSGVTQTPKHLITATGQRVTLRCSPRSGDLSVYWYQQSLDQGLQFLIQYYNGEERAKGNILERFSAQQFPDLHSELNLSSLELGDSALYFCASSGPEETQYFGPGTRLLVL.

The chain has TRBV5-1 and TRBJ2-7; 8 nucleotides align to TRBD2. Per the germline V gene, CDR1 is SGHRS and CDR2 is YFSETQ. V shed 2 bases and J 5 bases; nucleotides not matched to a gene: 12. The CDR3 has 16 amino acids. CDR3 loop: CASSLIAGPSWDEQYF. The DNA for the CDR3 is TGCGCCAGCAGCTTAATAGCGGGGCCCAGTTGGGACGAGCAGTACTTC.

V gene TRBV5-4 combines with J gene TRBJ1-4; possibly TRBD1 for D (5 bases). Germline-derived CDR1 and CDR2 are SGHNT and YYREEE (reference sequence). The CDR3 has 16 residues. V dropped 4 bases and J dropped 7 bases, with 20 bases sitting between them. CDR3 region: CASSPGPPGGSEKLFF. The CDR3 bases are TGTGCCAGCAGCCCCGGTCCCCCGGGGGGAAGTGAAAAACTGTTTTTT.

This clone was seen more than once but under ten times. The J gene is TRBJ2-2, the V gene TRBV5-1, with 12 bases identical to TRBD1. The CDR3 consists of 15 residues. J lost 6 bases, V lost 8 bases, and 8 bases had no gene match. Germline-derived CDR1 and CDR2 are SGHRS and YFSETQ. The CDR3 region is CASNAGQGAAGELFF. The CDR3 DNA follows: TGCGCCAGTAATGCGGGACAGGGGGCCGCCGGGGAGCTGTTTTTT. Full variable domain (missing parts from reference TRBV5-1 and TRBJ2-2): KAGVTQTPRYLIKTRGQQVTLSCSPISGHRSVSWYQQTPGQGLQFLFEYFSETQRNKGNFPGRFSGRQFSNSRSEMNVSTLELGDSALYLCASNAGQGAAGELFFGEGSRLTVL.

The chain employs TRBV7-6 and TRBJ1-1; a weak D match, TRBD1 (6 bases). Trimming cost V 1 base and J 0 bases, with 6 bases left between them. The CDR3 loop spans 14 amino acids. Germline V lookup: CDR1 SGHVS, CDR2 FNYEAQ. The DNA of the CDR3 is TGTGCCAGCAGCTTAGAGGGGGTGAACACTGAAGCTTTCTTT. Translated, it gives CASSLEGVNTEAFF.

For the CDR3, the DNA is TGTGCCTGGAGTGTCGGGCGGACAGGGAGCAATAATTCACCCCTCCACTTT. Protein product: CAWSVGRTGSNNSPLHF. The genes are TRBV30 and TRBJ1-6; the match to TRBD1 covers 8 bases. The CDR3 is 17 residues long. V lost 0 bases to trimming and J lost 5 bases; unmatched junction nucleotides: 9. Germline CDR1 reads GTSNPN; CDR2 reads SVGIG (reference sequence).

The chain combines TRBV2 with TRBJ2-5; 8 bases are a match to TRBD2. Unmatched junction bases numbered 15, after V lost 6 bases and J lost 3 bases. The length of the CDR3 is 17 residues. The germline V gene has CDR1 SNHLY and CDR2 FYNNEI. CDR3 in amino acids: CASRPRLTGGAEETQYF. The CDR3 nucleotides read TGTGCCAGCAGACCGCGGTTGACGGGGGGGGCTGAAGAGACCCAGTACTTC. Variable domain in full (rest from reference TRBV2 and TRBJ2-5): EPEVTQTPSHQVTQMGQEVILRCVPISNHLYFYWYRQILGQKVEFLVSFYNNEISEKSEIFDDQFSVERPDGSNFTLKIRSTKLEDSAMYFCASRPRLTGGAEETQYFGPGTRLLVL.

As for this clone: The same CDR3 can be traced to other DNA sequences in this sample. The gene calls are TRBV7-9 and TRBJ2-7; tentative D call: TRBD2 (5 bases). The germline V and J ends were trimmed by 9 bases and 6 bases, with 15 bases remaining between them. The V gene's germline CDR1 is SEHNR and CDR2 FQNEAQ (reference sequence). The CDR3 is 12 residues long. Here the CDR3 reads CASRGGTGEQYF. In DNA, the CDR3 is TGTGCCAGTCGTGGAGGAACGGGCGAGCAGTACTTC. The full variable domain, its missing parts supplied by reference TRBV7-9 and TRBJ2-7, is DTGVSQNPRHKITKRGQNVTFRCDPISEHNRLYWYRQTLGQGPEFLTYFQNEAQLEKSRLLSDRFSAERPKGSFSTLEIQRTEQGDSAMYLCASRGGTGEQYFGPGTRLTVT.

This sequence joins TRBV5-1 and TRBJ2-3, with TRBD2 matching 11 bases. Per the germline V gene, CDR1 is SGHRS and CDR2 is YFSETQ. This CDR3 spans 15 amino acids. V shed 3 bases, J shed 7 bases, and the junction held 7 bases outside the gene matches. The DNA of the CDR3 is TGCGCCAGCAGCTCACTAGCGGGGGATGGGAATACGCAGTATTTT. Protein product: CASSSLAGDGNTQYF.

The CDR3 is CASRRMADSPLHF. The CDR3 DNA reads TGCGCCAGCAGGAGGATGGCTGATTCACCCCTCCACTTT. V gene TRBV4-1 combines with J gene TRBJ1-6; unclear D gene. The CDR3 covers 13 residues. The ends were cut back, 6 bases at V and 8 bases at J, with 11 bases in the middle. Per the germline V gene, CDR1 is MGHRA and CDR2 is YSYEKL.